This T cell receptor (beta chain) is from a study of CD8+ T cells in alopecia areata. Findings and caveats of the study: Scalp clonality and expanded CD8+ clones among the top 100 were significantly decreased by tofacitinib.

CDR3 length: 16 residues. J gave up 2 bases and V 4 bases, and 5 bases lay outside the gene matches. The germline CDR1 and CDR2 sequences are SGHRS and YFSETQ. Extracted RNA was reverse transcribed into cDNA, the sequencing template. Generated by immunoSEQ multiplex PCR, the TCRdb table keeps only in-frame clones and is missing some. The sample records 200,000 to 250,000 clones, 64% being singletons. This clone was seen more than once but under ten times. Its antigen is not known. The sample's treatment: oral pan-JAK inhibitor, 5-10 mg twice daily. Researchers took lesional scalp punch biopsies and peripheral blood from people who were alopecia areata patients. Isolation of CD4+ and CD8+ T cells from PBMCs was achieved by sorting.

This sample comprised CD4+ T cells sorted from blood, obtained at week 4, from a patient treated with tofacitinib. The clonotype originates from a human donor with alopecia areata. The chain combines TRBV5-1 with TRBJ2-2, with TRBD1 matching over 10 bases. The CDR3 spells CASSPDRGINTGELFF. The DNA of the CDR3 is TGCGCCAGCAGCCCGGACAGGGGGATAAACACCGGGGAGCTGTTTTTT.